The 3 T cell receptor beta chains listed next were all sequenced from one sample in a study of OX40 agonist ivuxolimab in advanced cancers. TCRdb keeps only in-frame clones here, not all; method: immunoSEQ multiplex PCR. Of about 80,000 clones in the sample, around 90% were seen once. Material: CD4+ or CD8+ T cells sorted from blood, obtained in a trial of the OX40 agonist ivuxolimab. The receptors stem from an adult with an advanced solid tumor such as melanoma, head and neck, liver or kidney cancer.

This clone was seen a few times. V is TRBV6-6 and J is TRBJ2-7, with unresolved D. Germline lookup yields CDR1 MNHNY and CDR2 SVGAGI (reference sequence). This CDR3 spans 11 amino acids. V was pared by 6 bases and J by 7 bases, with 10 bases between. The CDR3 DNA reads as TGTGCCAGCAGGGCGCGTAGTGAGCAGTACTTC. Residues: CASRARSEQYF.

The chain links TRBV9 to TRBJ1-1, with D possibly being TRBD1 (6 bases). V lost 4 bases, J lost 0 bases, and 16 bases lay in between. Germline loops: CDR1 SGDLS, CDR2 YYNGEE. This CDR3 is built from 16 residues. Here the CDR3 reads CASSPGGGRMNTEAFF. The CDR3 DNA is TGTGCCAGCAGCCCCGGAGGGGGGAGAATGAACACTGAAGCTTTCTTT.

This clone was picked up one time. CDR3 loop: CASTRDSENTEAFF. Here the CDR3 DNA reads TGTGCCAGCACCCGGGACAGTGAGAACACTGAAGCTTTCTTT. This chain uses TRBV6-6 with TRBJ1-1, with 7 nucleotides matching TRBD1. Trimming at V came to 7 bases and at J to 1 base, leaving 6 bases not matched to a gene. Germline V gene lookup returns CDR1 MNHNY and CDR2 SVGAGI (reference sequence). The CDR3 is made up of 14 amino acids.